One T cell receptor beta chain is described in this entry. Antigen specificity is unknown. The CDR3 spans 10 residues. V trimming: 6 bases; J trimming: 7 bases; junction bases outside the gene matches: 0. In germline, CDR1 is MGHDK, CDR2 SYGVNS. The data belong to a study of blood T cells in healthy people across ages. Findings and caveats of the study: PBMCs left unsorted prevented a conclusive naive versus antigen-experienced comparison.

The use of a sample-barcoded 5' primer and a J-beta primer mix characterized a second PCR of roughly 6 to 11 cycles. All cDNA molecules were each tagged by a template-switch adaptor with 12 random nucleotides. TCRdb redid the calling of the 5' RACE reads with MiXCR, one entry per CDR3 protein. The sample holds hundreds of thousands of distinct CDR3 sequences; approximately 53% are singletons and the top ten take roughly 26%. The chain couples TRBV25-1 to TRBJ2-7; 7 bases align to TRBD2. The clonotype originates from a man in his forties in good health. Sequenced input: blood. This chain's CDR3 is CASRGGEQYF. CDR3 DNA sequence: TGTGCCAGCAGGGGGGGGGAGCAGTACTTC.